The rows below give T cell receptor beta chains drawn from one sample of a study of OX40 agonist ivuxolimab in advanced cancers. The data were produced by immunoSEQ multiplex PCR, yet TCRdb's version contains in-frame clones alone and is incomplete. Of around 95,000 clones listed, 89% are singletons. Sample: CD4+ or CD8+ T cells sorted from blood, taken in a trial of the OX40 agonist ivuxolimab. These receptors came from an adult with an advanced solid tumor such as melanoma, head and neck, liver or kidney cancer. Both conserved end residues are part of each CDR3. The D gene is left open where the match is weak. Expanded clones get a size class; other rows say once, few or many, or leave the size out.

>TRBJ2-7|13|TRBD2|NA|TRBV29-1
TGCAGCGTTGTATCACTAGCGGGAGACGAGCAGTACTTC
CSVVSLAGDEQYF
>TRBJ1-1|15|NA|NA|TRBV5-1
TGCGCCAGCAGCCCTGGACAGACTGGGAACACTGAAGCTTTCTTT
CASSPGQTGNTEAFF
>TRBJ1-2|11|NA|NA|TRBV6-5
TGTGCCAGCAGTTACTTGGGGAGCTACACCTTC
CASSYLGSYTF
>TRBJ2-1|14|NA|NA|TRBV5-4
TGTGCCAGCAGCTTGGTAGGCGGACACAATGAGCAGTTCTTC
CASSLVGGHNEQFF
>TRBJ2-2|13|NA|NA|TRBV7-2
TGTGCCAGCAGCCGACCCGGGGCCGGGGAGCTGTTTTTT
CASSRPGAGELFF
>TRBJ2-3|15|TRBD2|NA|TRBV15
TGTGCCACCAGCAGAGAATTAGCGGGGGTTGATACGCAGTATTTT
CATSRELAGVDTQYF
>TRBJ1-1|15|TRBD1|NA|TRBV5-1
TGCGCCAGCAGCTTGGACGGACAGGGGGCTTTTACAGCTTTCTTT
CASSLDGQGAFTAFF
>TRBJ2-1|18|TRBD2|NA|TRBV11-3
TGTGCCAGCAGCTTAGATAAGGTGCTAGCGGGAGAGGTAAATGAGCAGTTCTTC
CASSLDKVLAGEVNEQFF
>TRBJ1-6|16|NA|NA|TRBV9
TGTGCCAGCAGCGCCGGGGTGGGTAGCCATGCTTCACCCCTCCACTTT
CASSAGVGSHASPLHF
>TRBJ2-3|13|NA|NA|TRBV11-2
TGTGCCAGCAGCTTAGACCTCTTCGATACGCAGTATTTT
CASSLDLFDTQYF
>TRBJ1-1|17|NA|NA|TRBV5-6
TGTGCCAGCAGCTTGGATAGTAGGAGAGGAACGAACACTGAAGCTTTCTTT
CASSLDSRRGTNTEAFF
>TRBJ1-1|19|NA|NA|TRBV21-1
TGTGCCAGCTTCCCATCTTTCCTGACTCCCCTAAGGGACGGCACTGAAGCTTTCTTT
CASFPSFLTPLRDGTEAFF
>TRBJ1-3|17|TRBD1|NA|TRBV4-2
TGTGCCAGCAGCCACCCCCTGGGACAGAACTCTGGAAACACCATATATTTT
CASSHPLGQNSGNTIYF
>TRBJ1-2|15|TRBD1|NA|TRBV5-5
TGTGCCAGCAGCTTACAAAACAGGGGGAGCTATGGCTACACCTTC
CASSLQNRGSYGYTF
>TRBJ2-7|13|NA|NA|TRBV9
TGTGCCAGCAGCCCTCAGGGGTTCTACGAGCAGTACTTC
CASSPQGFYEQYF
>TRBJ1-2|14|NA|NA|TRBV25-1
TGTGCCAGCAGTGAATTATCCAGAAACTATGGCTACACCTTC
CASSELSRNYGYTF
>TRBJ1-5|15|TRBD1|NA|TRBV19
TGTGCCAGTAGTATAGGGCAGGGGGCGGTTCAGCCCCAGCATTTT
CASSIGQGAVQPQHF
>TRBJ2-2|15|NA|NA|TRBV18
TGTGCCAGCTCACCGGAGGCAGTCGGTACCGGGGAGCTGTTTTTT
CASSPEAVGTGELFF
>TRBJ2-3|15|TRBD2|NA|TRBV7-9
TGTGCCAGCAGCTCGACGGGACTAAGCACAGATACGCAGTATTTT
CASSSTGLSTDTQYF
>TRBJ1-1|14|NA|once|TRBV5-1
TGCGCCAGCAGCTTGCGGATAGGGGACACTGAAGCTTTCTTT
CASSLRIGDTEAFF
>TRBJ1-2|15|TRBD1|NA|TRBV7-3
TGTGCCAGCAGCCCCTCCTCGGACAGGGGGACTGGCTACACCTTC
CASSPSSDRGTGYTF
>TRBJ2-7|14|NA|NA|TRBV7-9
TGTGCCAGCAGCTTACAGGGGGGCTCCTACGAGCAGTACTTC
CASSLQGGSYEQYF